This T cell receptor (beta chain) is drawn from a study of stem cell transplantation in POMP-related autoinflammatory disease. Findings of the study overall: Across all analyzed T-cell subsets, patients with PRAID tended toward reduced diversity and increased clonality. Patients with PRAID showed a restricted number of unique TRB V-J gene pairings.

V lost 7 bases and J lost 0, with 13 bases in between. The CDR3 extends over 15 amino acids. CDR1 is LNHDA and CDR2 is SQIVND in the germline V gene (reference sequence). Remarks on this clone: Its antigen remains unidentified.

The method was immunoSEQ multiplex PCR; TCRdb's version includes in-frame clones alone and lacks a portion of them. The sample has about 8,000 clones; roughly nine tenths are singletons. Prominent immunodeficiency with autoinflammation defined PRAID. The gene calls are TRBV19 and TRBJ2-1; D is uncertain. This sample comprised CD8+ T cells from PBMCs, obtained before stem cell transplantation. The sequence derives from a human donor with POMP-related autoinflammation and immune dysregulation (PRAID). The CDR3 coding sequence is TGTGCCAGTACCGTGGATGCATTCTCCTACAATGAGCAGTTCTTC. Translating gives CASTVDAFSYNEQFF.